A single sample is the source of the 18 T cell receptor beta chains below, sequenced in a study of neoadjuvant anti-PD-1 for oral cavity cancer. Only in-frame clones appear in the TCRdb table, and some are missing; sequencing was by immunoSEQ multiplex PCR. The repertoire has about 14,000 clones, about 59% of them found once; the top ten carry 2.5% to 3%. This specimen was PBMCs, taken before nivolumab (anti-PD-1) treatment. The receptor set was obtained from a person between 40 and 85 years old with oral cavity squamous cell carcinoma.

The chain is built from TRBV9 and TRBJ2-7; 9 bases are a match to TRBD2. V lost 0 bases, J lost 6 bases, and 7 bases stayed unmatched. The germline CDR1 and CDR2 sequences are SGDLS and YYNGEE. The CDR3 loop spans 15 amino acids. Here the CDR3 DNA reads TGTGCCAGCAGCGTAGAGTACAGCGGGAGGCTCGAGCAGTACTTC. It encodes CASSVEYSGRLEQYF.

The chain carries TRBV10-2 and TRBJ2-7; 7 bases are a match to TRBD1. The CDR3 has 13 residues. Germline assignment: CDR1 WSHSY and CDR2 SAAADI. V lost 3 bases and J lost 5; bases outside the gene matches: 4. The CDR3 region is CASSDGTVHEQYF. The CDR3 nucleotides read TGCGCCAGCAGTGATGGGACAGTTCACGAGCAGTACTTC.

The chain uses TRBV21-1 and TRBJ2-1. TRBV21-1 is flagged as a pseudogene. The CDR3 spans 12 residues. The CDR3 DNA follows: TGTGCCAGCAGGGACTCCTACAATGAGCAGTTCTTC. It specifies CASRDSYNEQFF.

The chain uses TRBV2 and TRBJ1-4; weak D call: TRBD1 (6 bases). The CDR3 runs to 16 residues. Germline loops: CDR1 SNHLY, CDR2 FYNNEI. The V end lost 4 bases, the J end lost 0 bases, and 12 bases lay between the germline ends. The CDR3 protein is CASSVYRAPTNEKLFF. The CDR3 nucleotides read TGTGCCAGCAGTGTTTACAGGGCCCCAACTAATGAAAAACTGTTTTTT.

V gene TRBV10-3 combines with J gene TRBJ2-4, with D possibly being TRBD2 (6 bases). This CDR3 spans 15 amino acids. The germline V gene has CDR1 ENHRY and CDR2 SYGVKD. Deletions cut 3 bases from V and 0 bases from J, with 9 bases between. Here the CDR3 DNA reads TGTGCCATCAGTGAACTAGCCGCAGCCAAAAACATTCAGTACTTC. This gives the protein CAISELAAAKNIQYF.

V and J are TRBV30 and TRBJ2-4; 10 positions agree with TRBD1. The CDR3 loop spans 19 amino acids. V dropped 3 bases and J dropped 8; count of bases not matched to a gene: 22. Germline loops: CDR1 GTSNPN, CDR2 SVGIG (reference sequence). The chain's CDR3 is CAWRLTTYHRGDRGDIQYF. In nucleotides, the CDR3 is TGTGCCTGGAGATTAACAACCTACCACCGGGGGGACAGGGGTGACATTCAGTACTTC.

This clone appeared a few times. The chain is built from TRBV4-1 and TRBJ1-1; TRBD1 agrees at 7 bases. Germline CDR1 and CDR2: MGHRA and YSYEKL. Trimming took 1 base from V and 4 from J; bases not matched to a gene: 9. CDR3 length: 16 amino acids. CDR3 residues: CASSQGLIRGFTEAFF. The CDR3, as DNA: TGCGCCAGCAGCCAAGGCCTAATCAGGGGGTTCACTGAAGCTTTCTTT.

This clone was found a few times. This sequence joins TRBV5-1 and TRBJ1-6, with 8 bases identical to TRBD1. V dropped 0 bases and J dropped 14; count of bases not matched to a gene: 10. Germline CDR1 is SGHRS and CDR2 is YFSETQ. The CDR3 spans 15 residues. The CDR3 region is CASSLEGQGAVALHF. The DNA of the CDR3 is TGCGCCAGCAGCTTGGAAGGTCAGGGGGCGGTGGCCCTCCACTTT.

This clone was found once. The chain employs TRBV6-1 and TRBJ2-7, with D tentatively TRBD1 (6 bases). Germline V lookup: CDR1 MNHNS, CDR2 SASEGT. V was trimmed by 0 bases and J by 9 bases, leaving 21 bases between them. The CDR3 is made up of 16 amino acids. CDR3 nucleotide sequence: TGTGCCAGCAGTGAAGCGAGCGCTTACAGGGCCCTACGGCAGTACTTC. Its protein is CASSEASAYRALRQYF.

J is TRBJ2-3 and V is TRBV6-1; 8 bases agree with TRBD2. There are 15 residues in the CDR3. Losses at the gene ends were 6 bases for V and 0 bases for J; bases not matched to a gene: 5. Germline V gene lookup returns CDR1 MNHNS and CDR2 SASEGT. The CDR3 DNA reads TGTGCCAGCAGCTCCGGGACTAGTAGCACAGATACGCAGTATTTT. It translates to CASSSGTSSTDTQYF.

The chain combines TRBV11-2 with TRBJ1-5, with D unclear. Germline-derived CDR1 and CDR2 are SGHAT and FQNNGV. The ends were cut back, 1 base at V and 4 bases at J, with 8 bases in the middle. CDR3 size: 14 residues. CDR3 in amino acids: CASSLGTSNQPQHF. DNA for the CDR3: TGTGCCAGCAGCTTAGGAACTTCAAATCAGCCCCAGCATTTT.

The V call is TRBV4-1, the J call TRBJ1-3; perhaps TRBD1 as D (6 bases). The CDR3 contains 16 residues. Trimming removed 4 bases at V and 2 bases at J, with 15 bases between. Germline V CDR1 and CDR2: MGHRA, YSYEKL. CDR3 in amino acids: CASSPMGTLAGNTIYF. As DNA, the CDR3 is TGCGCCAGCAGCCCAATGGGGACACTAGCTGGAAACACCATATATTTT.

The gene calls are TRBV13 and TRBJ2-2; TRBD2 matches at 14 bases. Trimming cost V 4 bases and J 7 bases; bases outside gene matches: 14. This CDR3 has 19 residues. From germline, CDR1 is PRHDT and CDR2 FYEKMQ (reference sequence). The CDR3 bases are TGTGCCAGCAGCTCCTCAACGCCGGGACTAGCGGGAGATGACGGGGAGCTGTTTTTT. Translating it yields CASSSSTPGLAGDDGELFF.

The chain couples TRBV7-6 to TRBJ2-1, with TRBD1 matching 9 bases. Germline V gene data show CDR1 as SGHVS and CDR2 as FNYEAQ. CDR3 length: 15 residues. After removal of 5 bases from V and 1 base from J, the junction contained 3 bases not matched to a gene. CDR3 coding DNA: TGTGCCAGCAGCATGACAGGGGGTTCCTACAATGAGCAGTTCTTC. Its translation: CASSMTGGSYNEQFF.

J is TRBJ2-7 and V is TRBV2; D may correspond to TRBD1 or TRBD2 (5 bases each). Trimming took off 6 bases at V and 0 bases at J, with 15 bases between the two ends. The CDR3 is 15 residues long. Looked up from germline, CDR1 is SNHLY and CDR2 is FYNNEI. The CDR3 loop reads CASSLYRDPSYEQYF. The DNA of the CDR3 is TGTGCCAGCAGCCTTTACCGGGACCCCTCCTACGAGCAGTACTTC.

This clone appeared a single time. The chain uses TRBV2 and TRBJ1-2; D is perhaps TRBD1 (6 bases). The V gene's germline CDR1 is SNHLY and CDR2 FYNNEI. With 8 bases removed from V and 4 bases from J, the gap between germline ends came to 14 bases. CDR3 length: 13 amino acids. This CDR3 reads CASSGGAFYGYTF. CDR3 bases: TGTGCCAGCTCTGGGGGGGCATTCTATGGCTACACCTTC.

This clone was recorded a few times. The chain links TRBV4-1 to TRBJ2-3; 8 bases agree with TRBD2. Germline trimming cut 0 bases from V and 5 bases from J; bases unmatched to any gene: 10. CDR1 MGHRA and CDR2 YSYEKL come from the germline V gene. The CDR3 covers 17 residues. The CDR3 bases are TGCGCCAGCAGCCAAGAAGGCGCGGGGGGCCGGGTAGATACGCAGTATTTT. This gives the protein CASSQEGAGGRVDTQYF.

The V call is TRBV15, the J call TRBJ2-6, with a possible D match to TRBD2 (6 bases). CDR1 and CDR2 (germline): LNHNV, YYDKDF (reference sequence). The CDR3 spans 17 residues. Trimming cost V 2 bases and J 4 bases, with 15 bases left between them. DNA for the CDR3: TGTGCCACCAGCAGACCCCTCGGGGGACCCGGGGCCAACGTCCTGACTTTC. Its protein is CATSRPLGGPGANVLTF. The full variable domain, with the rest looked up from reference TRBV15 and TRBJ2-6, is DAMVIQNPRYQVTQFGKPVTLSCSQTLNHNVMYWYQQKSSQAPKLLFHYYDKDFNNEADTPDNFQSRRPNTSFCFLDIRSPGLGDTAMYLCATSRPLGGPGANVLTFGAGSRLTVL.